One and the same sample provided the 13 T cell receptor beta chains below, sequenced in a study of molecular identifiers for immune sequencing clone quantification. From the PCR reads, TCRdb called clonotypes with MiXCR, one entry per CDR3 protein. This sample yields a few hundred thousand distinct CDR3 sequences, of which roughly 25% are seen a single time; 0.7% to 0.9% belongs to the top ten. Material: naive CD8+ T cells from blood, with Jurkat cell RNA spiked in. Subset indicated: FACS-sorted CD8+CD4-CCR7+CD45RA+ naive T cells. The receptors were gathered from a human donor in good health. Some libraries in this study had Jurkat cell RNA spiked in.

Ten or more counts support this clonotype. CDR3 region: CASSLGQGLATQYF. CDR3 nucleotide sequence: TGCGCCAGCAGCTTGGGACAGGGCTTGGCTACGCAGTATTTT. The rearrangement links TRBV5-1 to TRBJ2-3; 7 nucleotides align to TRBD1. The CDR3 is 14 amino acids. Germline loops: CDR1 SGHRS, CDR2 YFSETQ. The V and J ends lost 0 bases and 8 bases, in that order; junction bases with no gene match: 6. The variable domain in full, with the rest retrieved from reference TRBV5-1 and TRBJ2-3, is KAGVTQTPRYLIKTRGQQVTLSCSPISGHRSVSWYQQTPGQGLQFLFEYFSETQRNKGNFPGRFSGRQFSNSRSEMNVSTLELGDSALYLCASSLGQGLATQYFGPGTRLTVL.

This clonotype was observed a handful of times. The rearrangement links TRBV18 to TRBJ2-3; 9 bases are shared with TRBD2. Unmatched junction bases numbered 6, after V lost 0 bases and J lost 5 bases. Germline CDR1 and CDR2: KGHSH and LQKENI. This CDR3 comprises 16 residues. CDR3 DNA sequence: TGTGCCAGCTCACCACCGATAGCGGGAGAGAGAGATACGCAGTATTTT. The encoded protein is CASSPPIAGERDTQYF. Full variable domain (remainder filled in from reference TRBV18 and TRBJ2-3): NAGVMQNPRHLVRRRGQEARLRCSPMKGHSHVYWYRQLPEEGLKFMVYLQKENIIDESGMPKERFSAEFPKEGPSILRIQQVVRGDSAAYFCASSPPIAGERDTQYFGPGTRLTVL.

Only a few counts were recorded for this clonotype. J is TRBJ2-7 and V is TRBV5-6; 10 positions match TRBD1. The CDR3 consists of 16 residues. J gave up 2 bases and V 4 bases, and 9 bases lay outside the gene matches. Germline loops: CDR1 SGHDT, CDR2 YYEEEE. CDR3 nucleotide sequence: TGTGCCAGCAGCCTCTGGACAGGGGGTTTCGCCTACGAGCAGTACTTC. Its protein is CASSLWTGGFAYEQYF.

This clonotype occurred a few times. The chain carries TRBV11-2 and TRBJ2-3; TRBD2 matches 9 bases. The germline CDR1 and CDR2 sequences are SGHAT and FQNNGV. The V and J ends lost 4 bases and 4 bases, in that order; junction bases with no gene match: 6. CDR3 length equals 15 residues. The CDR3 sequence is CASSSGGGASDTQYF. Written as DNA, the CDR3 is TGTGCCAGCAGCTCGGGCGGGGGGGCCTCAGATACGCAGTATTTT. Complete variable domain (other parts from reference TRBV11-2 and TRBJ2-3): EAGVAQSPRYKIIEKRQSVAFWCNPISGHATLYWYQQILGQGPKLLIQFQNNGVVDDSQLPKDRFSAERLKGVDSTLKIQPAKLEDSAVYLCASSSGGGASDTQYFGPGTRLTVL.

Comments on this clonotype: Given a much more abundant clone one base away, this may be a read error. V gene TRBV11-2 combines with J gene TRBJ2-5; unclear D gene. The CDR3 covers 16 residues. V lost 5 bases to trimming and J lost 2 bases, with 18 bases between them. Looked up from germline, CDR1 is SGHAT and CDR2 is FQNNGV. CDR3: CASSPARPSIQETQYF. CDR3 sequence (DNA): TGTGCCAGCAGCCCCGCCCGGCCATCTATACAAGAGACCCAGTACTTC.

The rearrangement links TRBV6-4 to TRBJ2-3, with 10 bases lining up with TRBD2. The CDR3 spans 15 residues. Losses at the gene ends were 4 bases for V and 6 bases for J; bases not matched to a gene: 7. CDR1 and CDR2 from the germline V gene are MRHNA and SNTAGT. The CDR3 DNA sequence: TGTGCCAGCAGTGCCACTCTAGCGGGGGATGATACGCAGTATTTT. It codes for CASSATLAGDDTQYF.

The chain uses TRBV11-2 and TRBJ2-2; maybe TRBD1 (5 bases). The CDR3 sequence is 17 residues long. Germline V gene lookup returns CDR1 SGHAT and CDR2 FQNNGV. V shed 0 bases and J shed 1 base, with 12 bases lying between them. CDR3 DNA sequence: TGTGCCAGCAGCTTAGATGTACGGACATTGAACACCGGGGAGCTGTTTTTT. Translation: CASSLDVRTLNTGELFF.

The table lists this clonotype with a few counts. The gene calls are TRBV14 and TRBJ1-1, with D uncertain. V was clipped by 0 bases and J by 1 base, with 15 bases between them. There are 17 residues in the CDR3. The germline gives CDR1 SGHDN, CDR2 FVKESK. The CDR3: CASSQDLLGAANTEAFF. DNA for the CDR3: TGTGCCAGCAGCCAAGATCTCCTGGGAGCAGCGAACACTGAAGCTTTCTTT.

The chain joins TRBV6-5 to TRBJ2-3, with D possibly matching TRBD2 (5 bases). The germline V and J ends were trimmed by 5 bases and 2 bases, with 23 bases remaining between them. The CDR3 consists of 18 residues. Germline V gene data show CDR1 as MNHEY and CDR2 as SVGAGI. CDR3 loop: CASSNTPTLVFPTDTQYF. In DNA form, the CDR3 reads TGTGCCAGCAGTAACACCCCGACACTAGTTTTCCCCACAGATACGCAGTATTTT.

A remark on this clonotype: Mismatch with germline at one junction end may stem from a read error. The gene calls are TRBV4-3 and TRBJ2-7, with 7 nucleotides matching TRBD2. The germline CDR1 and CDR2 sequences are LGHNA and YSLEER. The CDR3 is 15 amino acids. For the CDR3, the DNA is TGCGCCAGCAGCCAAGATGGGCTAGCGGAGTACGAGCGGTACTTC. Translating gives CASSQDGLAEYERYF.

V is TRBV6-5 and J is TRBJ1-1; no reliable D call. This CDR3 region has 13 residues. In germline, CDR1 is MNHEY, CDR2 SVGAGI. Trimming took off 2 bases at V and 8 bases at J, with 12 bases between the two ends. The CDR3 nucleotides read TGTGCCAGCAGTTACGCAGGAGGGCCCGAAGCTTTCTTT. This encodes CASSYAGGPEAFF.

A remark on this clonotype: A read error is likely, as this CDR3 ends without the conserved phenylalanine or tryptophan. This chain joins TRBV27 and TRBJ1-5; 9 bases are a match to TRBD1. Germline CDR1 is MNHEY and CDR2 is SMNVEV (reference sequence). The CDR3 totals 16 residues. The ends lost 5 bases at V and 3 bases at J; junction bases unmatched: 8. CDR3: CASSLQGALTNQPQHS. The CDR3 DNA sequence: TGTGCCAGCAGTCTACAGGGGGCTTTAACCAATCAGCCCCAGCATTCT.

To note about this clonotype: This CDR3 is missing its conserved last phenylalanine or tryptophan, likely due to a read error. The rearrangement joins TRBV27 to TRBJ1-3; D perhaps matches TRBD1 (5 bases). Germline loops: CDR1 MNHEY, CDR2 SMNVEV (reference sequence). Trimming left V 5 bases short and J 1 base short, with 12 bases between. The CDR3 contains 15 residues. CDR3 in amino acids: CASSRGPTSGNTIYI. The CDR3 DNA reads TGTGCCAGCAGTAGGGGCCCCACTTCTGGAAACACCATATATATT.